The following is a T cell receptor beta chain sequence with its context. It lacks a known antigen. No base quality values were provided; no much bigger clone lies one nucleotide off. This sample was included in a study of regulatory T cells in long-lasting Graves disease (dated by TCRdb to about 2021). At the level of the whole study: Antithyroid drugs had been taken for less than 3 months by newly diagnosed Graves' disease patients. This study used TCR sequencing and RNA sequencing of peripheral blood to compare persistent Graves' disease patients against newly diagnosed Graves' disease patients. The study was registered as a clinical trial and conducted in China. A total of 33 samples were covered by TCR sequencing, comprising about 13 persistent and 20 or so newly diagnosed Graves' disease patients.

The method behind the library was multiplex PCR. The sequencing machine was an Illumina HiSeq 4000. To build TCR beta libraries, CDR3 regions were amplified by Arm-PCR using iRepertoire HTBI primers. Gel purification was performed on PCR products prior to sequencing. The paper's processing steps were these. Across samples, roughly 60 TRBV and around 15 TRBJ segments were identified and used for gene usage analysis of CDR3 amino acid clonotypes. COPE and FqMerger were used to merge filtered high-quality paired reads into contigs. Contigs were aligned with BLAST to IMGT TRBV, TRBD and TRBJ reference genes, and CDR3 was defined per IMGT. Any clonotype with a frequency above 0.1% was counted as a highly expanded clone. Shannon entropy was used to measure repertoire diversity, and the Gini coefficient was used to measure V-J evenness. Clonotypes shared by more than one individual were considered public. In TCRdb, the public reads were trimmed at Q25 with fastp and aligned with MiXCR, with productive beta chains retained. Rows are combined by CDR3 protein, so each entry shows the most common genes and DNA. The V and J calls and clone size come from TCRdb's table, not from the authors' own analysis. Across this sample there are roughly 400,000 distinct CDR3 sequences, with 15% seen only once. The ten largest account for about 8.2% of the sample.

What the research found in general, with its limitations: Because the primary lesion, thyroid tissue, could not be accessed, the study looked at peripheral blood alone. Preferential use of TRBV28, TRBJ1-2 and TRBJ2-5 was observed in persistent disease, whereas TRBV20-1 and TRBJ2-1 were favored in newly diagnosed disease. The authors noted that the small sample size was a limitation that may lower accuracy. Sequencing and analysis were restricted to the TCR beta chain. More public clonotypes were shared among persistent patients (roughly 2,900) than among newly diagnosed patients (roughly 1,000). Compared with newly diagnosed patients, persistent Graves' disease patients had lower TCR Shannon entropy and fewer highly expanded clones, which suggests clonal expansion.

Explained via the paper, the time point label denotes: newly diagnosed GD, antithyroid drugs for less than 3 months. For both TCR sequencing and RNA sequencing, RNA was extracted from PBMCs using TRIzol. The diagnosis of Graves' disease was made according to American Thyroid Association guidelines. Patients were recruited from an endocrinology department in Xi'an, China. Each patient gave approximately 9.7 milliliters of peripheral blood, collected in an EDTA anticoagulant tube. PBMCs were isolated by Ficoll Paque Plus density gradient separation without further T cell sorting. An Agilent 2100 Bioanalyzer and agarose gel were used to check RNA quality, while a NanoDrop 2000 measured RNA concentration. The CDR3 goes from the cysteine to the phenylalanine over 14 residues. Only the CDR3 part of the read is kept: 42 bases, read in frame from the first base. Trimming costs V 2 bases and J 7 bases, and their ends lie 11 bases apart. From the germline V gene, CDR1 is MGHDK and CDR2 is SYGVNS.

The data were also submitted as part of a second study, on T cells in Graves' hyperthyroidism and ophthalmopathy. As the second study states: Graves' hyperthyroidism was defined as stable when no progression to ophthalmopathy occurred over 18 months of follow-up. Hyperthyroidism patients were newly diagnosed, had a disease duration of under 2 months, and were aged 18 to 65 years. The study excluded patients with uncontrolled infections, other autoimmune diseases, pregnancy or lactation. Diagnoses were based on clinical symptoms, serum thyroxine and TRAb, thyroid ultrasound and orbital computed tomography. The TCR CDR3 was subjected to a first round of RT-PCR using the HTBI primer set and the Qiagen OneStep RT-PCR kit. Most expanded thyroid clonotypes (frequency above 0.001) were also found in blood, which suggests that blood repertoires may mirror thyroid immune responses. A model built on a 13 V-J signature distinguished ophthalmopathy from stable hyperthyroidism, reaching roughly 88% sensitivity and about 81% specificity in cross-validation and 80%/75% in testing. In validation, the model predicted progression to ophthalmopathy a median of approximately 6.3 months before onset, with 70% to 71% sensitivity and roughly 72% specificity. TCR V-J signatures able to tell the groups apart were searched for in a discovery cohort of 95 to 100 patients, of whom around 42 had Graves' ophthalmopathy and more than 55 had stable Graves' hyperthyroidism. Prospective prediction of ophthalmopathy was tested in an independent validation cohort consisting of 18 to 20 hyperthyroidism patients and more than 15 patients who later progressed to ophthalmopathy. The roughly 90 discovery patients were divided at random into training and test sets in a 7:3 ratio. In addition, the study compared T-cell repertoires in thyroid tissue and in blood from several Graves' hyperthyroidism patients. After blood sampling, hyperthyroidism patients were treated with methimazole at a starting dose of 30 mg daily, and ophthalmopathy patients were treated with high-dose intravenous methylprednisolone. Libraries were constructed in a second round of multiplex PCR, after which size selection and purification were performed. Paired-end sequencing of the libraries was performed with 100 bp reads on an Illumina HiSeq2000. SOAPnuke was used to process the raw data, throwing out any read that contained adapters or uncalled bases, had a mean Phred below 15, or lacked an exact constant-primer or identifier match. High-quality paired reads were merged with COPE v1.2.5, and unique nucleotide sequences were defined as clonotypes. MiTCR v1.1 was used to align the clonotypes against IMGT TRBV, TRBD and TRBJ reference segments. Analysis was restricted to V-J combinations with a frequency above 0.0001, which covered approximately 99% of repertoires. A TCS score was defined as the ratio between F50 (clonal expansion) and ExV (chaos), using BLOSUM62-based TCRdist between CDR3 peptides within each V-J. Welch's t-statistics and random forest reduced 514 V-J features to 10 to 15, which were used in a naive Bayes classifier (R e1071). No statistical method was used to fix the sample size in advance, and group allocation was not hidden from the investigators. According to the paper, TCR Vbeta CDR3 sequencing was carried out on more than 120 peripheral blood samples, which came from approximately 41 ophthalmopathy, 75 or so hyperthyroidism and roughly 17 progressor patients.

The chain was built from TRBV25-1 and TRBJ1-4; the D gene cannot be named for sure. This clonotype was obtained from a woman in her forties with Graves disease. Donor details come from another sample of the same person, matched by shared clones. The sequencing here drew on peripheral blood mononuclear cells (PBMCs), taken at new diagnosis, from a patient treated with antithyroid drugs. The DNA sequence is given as TGTGCCAGCAGTGAAGTCTCTGGGGTTGAAAAACTGTTTTTT. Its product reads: CASSEVSGVEKLFF.